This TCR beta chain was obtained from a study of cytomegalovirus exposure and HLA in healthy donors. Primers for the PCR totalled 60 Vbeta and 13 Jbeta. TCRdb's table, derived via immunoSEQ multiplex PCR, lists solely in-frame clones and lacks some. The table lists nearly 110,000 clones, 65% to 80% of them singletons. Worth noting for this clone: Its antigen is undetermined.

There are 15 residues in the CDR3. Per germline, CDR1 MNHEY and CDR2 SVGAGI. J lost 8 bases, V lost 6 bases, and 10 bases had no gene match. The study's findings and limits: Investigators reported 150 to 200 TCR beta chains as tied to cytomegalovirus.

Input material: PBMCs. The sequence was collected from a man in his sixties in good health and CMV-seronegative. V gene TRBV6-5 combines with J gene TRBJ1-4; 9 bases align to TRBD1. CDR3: CASRASGTGSEKLFF. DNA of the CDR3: TGTGCCAGCAGGGCGTCCGGGACAGGGAGCGAAAAACTGTTTTTT.